This T cell receptor beta chain was observed in a study of cytomegalovirus exposure and HLA in healthy donors. This clone came up a few times. The antigen is unknown. Broader study findings: Researchers reported in a later analysis that a missense DCLRE1C variant was tied to TCR beta V- and J-gene trimming. There were a few CMV-associated chains whose specificity for CMV antigens was confirmed in vitro.

Both 60 Vbeta primers and 13 Jbeta primers went into the PCR. Assay: immunoSEQ multiplex PCR; the TCRdb copy retains only in-frame clones and omits some. The sample carries around 90,000 clones, roughly 60% recorded once. At collection, donors were nominally healthy, but unrecorded immune exposures were probable. Sequenced: PBMCs. The receptor was derived from a woman aged 25 to 39 in good health and CMV-seropositive.

CDR3 bases: TGTGCCAGCAGCTTAGCCCCGTTCAGGCACCAGAACCAAGAGACCCAGTACTTC. The encoded protein is CASSLAPFRHQNQETQYF. The chain carries TRBV11-2 and TRBJ2-5; D not resolved. Trimming shortened V by 1 base and J by 0 bases, and 18 bases separated the two germline ends. The CDR3 has 18 residues. Germline loops: CDR1 SGHAT, CDR2 FQNNGV.